Each of the 32 T cell receptor beta chains below was sequenced from the same sample in a study of patients and donors after allogeneic stem cell transplantation. TCRdb itself ran the RT-PCR reads through MiXCR, one entry per CDR3 protein. Here the sample spans about 960,000 distinct CDR3 sequences, 15% to 20% being singletons. Sequencing used blood, either unsorted or a sorted T cell fraction (not recorded which). These receptors came from a human donor who was either an allogeneic HSCT recipient or a stem cell or donor lymphocyte infusion donor (not recorded which). It is not recorded whose cells these are; they may come from a transplant donor.

The V call is TRBV2, the J call TRBJ2-3; D ambiguous. V was cut by 8 bases and J by 0 bases, with 9 bases left in between. This CDR3 contains 13 residues. Germline V gives CDR1 SNHLY, CDR2 FYNNEI. The CDR3 nucleotides are TGTGCCAGCCAAGGGCCAAGCACAGATACGCAGTATTTT. As protein: CASQGPSTDTQYF. The full variable domain, rest sourced from reference TRBV2 and TRBJ2-3, is EPEVTQTPSHQVTQMGQEVILRCVPISNHLYFYWYRQILGQKVEFLVSFYNNEISEKSEIFDDQFSVERPDGSNFTLKIRSTKLEDSAMYFCASQGPSTDTQYFGPGTRLTVL.

The chain uses TRBV5-1 and TRBJ2-7; the D gene is possibly TRBD2 (5 bases). Between the trimmed V and J ends, which lost 1 base and 11 bases, there was a span of 13 bases. In germline, CDR1 is SGHRS, CDR2 YFSETQ. The CDR3 contains 12 residues. The CDR3 sequence is CASSLMGEPEYF. The CDR3 coding sequence is TGCGCCAGCAGCTTGATGGGAGAGCCGGAGTACTTC.

This clonotype was seen ten or more times. The chain carries TRBV12-3 or TRBV12-4 and TRBJ2-7, with D perhaps matching TRBD1 (6 bases). V lost 6 bases to trimming and J lost 10 bases, with 16 bases between them. The CDR3 length is 12 residues. CDR3 sequence (DNA): TGTGCCAGCAGCCGAGGACAGAACGGCCAGTACTTC. Its translation is CASSRGQNGQYF.

The chain combines TRBV30 with TRBJ2-3, with 9 bases aligning to TRBD2. The CDR3 consists of 16 residues. The V and J ends lost 0 bases and 3 bases, in that order; junction bases with no gene match: 7. Germline V CDR1 and CDR2: GTSNPN, SVGIG (reference sequence). CDR3 sequence reads: CAWSVLPSGGTDTQYF. CDR3 DNA sequence: TGTGCCTGGAGTGTACTACCCAGCGGGGGGACAGATACGCAGTATTTT.

In this sample, this clonotype turned up a few times. The chain recombines TRBV27 with TRBJ2-5; the D call may be TRBD1 or TRBD2 (6 bases each). Germline CDR1 reads MNHEY; CDR2 reads SMNVEV (reference sequence). The CDR3 has 15 residues. V lost 3 bases and J 1 base, leaving 12 bases between the germline ends. The CDR3 coding sequence is TGTGCCAGCAGTTTCGCAGGGGACTTCCAAGAGACCCAGTACTTC. Translated, it gives CASSFAGDFQETQYF.

The gene calls are TRBV24-1 and TRBJ2-5; D unclear. There are 13 residues in the CDR3. Trimming removed 0 bases at V and 5 bases at J, with 6 bases between. Germline V CDR1 and CDR2: KGHDR, SFDVKD. CDR3 sequence: CATSDLDGETQYF. As DNA, the CDR3 is TGTGCCACCAGTGATTTGGATGGGGAGACCCAGTACTTC.

The genes are TRBV2 and TRBJ2-7; 10 bases are a match to TRBD2. The germline gives CDR1 SNHLY, CDR2 FYNNEI. After removal of 5 bases from V and 5 bases from J, the junction contained 9 bases not matched to a gene. The CDR3 has 15 residues. CDR3 sequence: CASSSGLAMVDEQYF. In DNA form, the CDR3 reads TGTGCCAGCAGTTCGGGACTAGCGATGGTCGACGAGCAGTACTTC.

J is TRBJ1-1 and V is TRBV30; unclear D gene. Between the trimmed V and J ends, which lost 1 base and 5 bases, there was a span of 11 bases. There are 13 residues in the CDR3. Per the germline V gene, CDR1 is GTSNPN and CDR2 is SVGIG (reference sequence). The CDR3 protein is CAWSANFGTEAFF. Written as DNA, the CDR3 is TGTGCCTGGAGTGCAAATTTTGGGACTGAAGCTTTCTTT.

This clonotype showed up just a few times. The chain employs TRBV5-1 and TRBJ1-1, with D possibly matching TRBD1 (5 bases). The germline CDR1 and CDR2 sequences are SGHRS and YFSETQ. The CDR3 extends over 15 amino acids. The ends were cut back, 0 bases at V and 0 bases at J, with 9 bases in the middle. The CDR3 here is CASSLVGLMNTEAFF. CDR3 bases: TGCGCCAGCAGCTTGGTGGGACTAATGAACACTGAAGCTTTCTTT. The full variable domain, rest sourced from reference TRBV5-1 and TRBJ1-1, is KAGVTQTPRYLIKTRGQQVTLSCSPISGHRSVSWYQQTPGQGLQFLFEYFSETQRNKGNFPGRFSGRQFSNSRSEMNVSTLELGDSALYLCASSLVGLMNTEAFFGQGTRLTVV.

The gene calls are TRBV2 and TRBJ2-3; a possible D gene is TRBD1 (5 bases). Trimming pared 4 bases from V and 4 bases from J, leaving 9 bases between. Germline assignment: CDR1 SNHLY and CDR2 FYNNEI. The CDR3 has 13 residues. CDR3 region: CASSALTADTQYF. The CDR3 DNA is TGTGCCAGCAGTGCCCTGACAGCAGATACGCAGTATTTT.

This clonotype was detected once. The chain joins TRBV7-2 to TRBJ2-3; D remains unclear. The V and J ends lost 6 bases and 0 bases respectively, with 13 bases between them. The CDR3 runs 15 residues. Germline CDR1 and CDR2: SGHTA and FQGNSA. The CDR3 spells CASRYDILSTDTQYF. CDR3 nucleotides: TGTGCCAGCAGATACGACATCCTGAGCACAGATACGCAGTATTTT.

This clonotype has just a few counts. This chain joins TRBV5-1 and TRBJ1-4; D is uncertain. The CDR3 extends over 15 amino acids. V was shortened by 4 bases and J by 5 bases, with 15 bases between the two germline ends. CDR1 is SGHRS and CDR2 is YFSETQ in the germline V gene. This CDR3 reads CASSGSWAVNEKLFF. The CDR3 region has the DNA TGCGCCAGCAGCGGGAGTTGGGCAGTGAATGAAAAACTGTTTTTT. The full variable domain, in which reference TRBV5-1 and TRBJ1-4 provide the parts outside the CDR3, is KAGVTQTPRYLIKTRGQQVTLSCSPISGHRSVSWYQQTPGQGLQFLFEYFSETQRNKGNFPGRFSGRQFSNSRSEMNVSTLELGDSALYLCASSGSWAVNEKLFFGSGTQLSVL.

This clonotype was seen repeatedly, ten times or more. This chain connects TRBV20-1 to TRBJ1-4; no reliable D call. CDR1 DFQATT and CDR2 SNEGSKA come from the germline V gene (reference sequence). The germline V and J ends were trimmed by 3 bases and 0 bases, with 8 bases remaining between them. The CDR3 loop spans 14 amino acids. CDR3 nucleotides: TGCAGTGCTAGTCTACGGGCAACTAATGAAAAACTGTTTTTT. Its protein is CSASLRATNEKLFF.

This clonotype appeared a few times. The chain employs TRBV7-9 and TRBJ1-5, with a weak D call TRBD1 (6 bases). The V gene's germline CDR1 is SEHNR and CDR2 FQNEAQ (reference sequence). Trimming removed 4 bases at V and 6 bases at J, with 16 bases between. The CDR3 has 15 residues. Here the CDR3 reads CASSSEGGNSQPQHF. CDR3 in DNA: TGTGCCAGCAGCTCCGAAGGGGGGAATAGTCAGCCCCAGCATTTT.

This clonotype was seen only a few times. The rearrangement joins TRBV15 to TRBJ2-5; no definite D call. The V end lost 4 bases, the J end lost 3 bases, and 18 bases lay between the germline ends. CDR3 length: 16 amino acids. Germline V gives CDR1 LNHNV, CDR2 YYDKDF (reference sequence). CDR3 sequence: CATSKSLWGREETQYF. As DNA, the CDR3 is TGTGCCACCAGCAAATCTCTGTGGGGAAGGGAAGAGACCCAGTACTTC.

This clonotype has ten or more counts. The rearrangement uses TRBV7-2 and TRBJ2-3; D possibly matches TRBD1 or TRBD2 (5 bases each). V dropped 4 bases and J dropped 2 bases, with 16 bases sitting between them. The CDR3 is made up of 16 amino acids. In germline, CDR1 is SGHTA, CDR2 FQGNSA. The CDR3 region is CASSSRAGANTDTQYF. CDR3 nucleotides: TGTGCCAGCAGCTCCAGGGCGGGTGCTAACACAGATACGCAGTATTTT.

This rearrangement joins TRBV7-8 to TRBJ2-7, with TRBD1 matching 7 bases. With 0 bases clipped from V and 6 bases from J, the junction kept 11 bases outside the gene matches. The germline V gene has CDR1 SGHVS and CDR2 FQNEAQ. The CDR3 length is 16 residues. The CDR3 DNA is TGTGCCAGCAGCTTAGCAGGGTCAGGGGGATTCTTCGAGCAGTACTTC. Translation gives CASSLAGSGGFFEQYF.

The V gene is TRBV7-2, the J gene TRBJ1-1, with D tentatively TRBD1 (6 bases). The CDR3 consists of 13 residues. The V gene's germline CDR1 is SGHTA and CDR2 FQGNSA. V lost 2 bases and J lost 5, with 9 bases in between. The CDR3 nucleotides read TGTGCCAGCAGCTTACCCGGACAGACTGAAGCTTTCTTT. It codes for CASSLPGQTEAFF.

The chain couples TRBV12-3 or TRBV12-4 to TRBJ1-3, with D hard to call. V was pared by 6 bases and J by 0 bases, with 12 bases between. CDR3 size: 15 residues. The CDR3, as DNA: TGTGCCAGCAGGGCCCAGGTCCTCTCTGGAAACACCATATATTTT. Its protein is CASRAQVLSGNTIYF.

In its sample, this clonotype was seen many times. J is TRBJ1-1 and V is TRBV4-1; D possibly corresponds to TRBD1 (6 bases). V lost 1 base, J lost 8 bases, and 14 bases lay in between. Germline assignment: CDR1 MGHRA and CDR2 YSYEKL. The CDR3 consists of 14 residues. The CDR3 region is CASSQAGLGQEAFF. The CDR3 region has the DNA TGCGCCAGCAGCCAAGCGGGCTTAGGACAGGAAGCTTTCTTT.

This clonotype was detected only a few times. V and J are TRBV20-1 and TRBJ1-4; TRBD1 matches at 7 bases. The CDR3 spans 14 residues. CDR1 and CDR2 (germline): DFQATT, SNEGSKA (reference sequence). J was trimmed by 9 bases and V by 0 bases; bases with no gene match: 7. CDR3 bases: TGCAGTGCTAGAGATTTGAACAGGGGTCAAAAACTGTTTTTT. Protein sequence: CSARDLNRGQKLFF.

The J gene is TRBJ1-2, the V gene TRBV10-3, with D unresolved. CDR1 ENHRY and CDR2 SYGVKD come from the germline V gene. Trimming took off 9 bases at V and 0 bases at J, with 17 bases between the two ends. This CDR3 is built from 15 residues. CDR3 residues: CAMATPRETNYGYTF. The CDR3 DNA is TGTGCCATGGCGACACCGCGGGAGACTAACTATGGCTACACCTTC.

This clonotype was seen a few times. The rearrangement uses TRBV30 and TRBJ1-5; D gene unclear. Between the trimmed V and J ends, which lost 2 bases and 4 bases, there was a span of 12 bases. Looked up from germline, CDR1 is GTSNPN and CDR2 is SVGIG (reference sequence). This CDR3 has 14 amino acids. The chain's CDR3 is CAWSSNSLNQPQHF. As DNA, the CDR3 is TGTGCCTGGAGTTCTAACAGTCTAAATCAGCCCCAGCATTTT.

J is TRBJ2-5 and V is TRBV28; D gene unclear. V lost 4 bases and J lost 5, with 14 bases in between. Germline values: CDR1 MDHEN, CDR2 SYDVKM. The length of the CDR3 is 14 residues. The CDR3 DNA is TGTGCCAGCAGTTCCTCCTGGGTCTGGGAGACCCAGTACTTC. Translation: CASSSSWVWETQYF.

This sequence joins TRBV4-1 and TRBJ2-1; D is unresolved. This CDR3 region has 12 residues. The V end was cut by 3 bases, the J end by 6 bases, with 6 bases between. Per germline, CDR1 MGHRA and CDR2 YSYEKL. The CDR3 sequence: CASSHLTNEQFF. Here the CDR3 DNA reads TGCGCCAGCAGCCATCTAACCAATGAGCAGTTCTTC.

The rearrangement uses TRBV5-1 and TRBJ2-3; D is perhaps TRBD2 (6 bases). Trimming shortened V by 4 bases and J by 0 bases, and 9 bases separated the two germline ends. Germline values: CDR1 SGHRS, CDR2 YFSETQ. CDR3 length: 14 amino acids. The CDR3 loop is CASSGGTSTDTQYF. In DNA form, the CDR3 reads TGCGCCAGCAGCGGCGGGACTAGCACAGATACGCAGTATTTT.

This clonotype was observed a few times. This chain connects TRBV12-3 or TRBV12-4 to TRBJ1-2; 7 bases are a match to TRBD1. The CDR3 loop spans 12 amino acids. With 6 bases clipped from V and 7 bases from J, the junction kept 5 bases outside the gene matches. The chain's CDR3 is CASRSGGTGYTF. CDR3 nucleotides: TGTGCCAGCAGGTCAGGGGGGACTGGCTACACCTTC.

This clonotype was detected only a few times. The V and J genes are TRBV5-6 and TRBJ2-7, with TRBD1 identical over 10 bases. V trimming: 4 bases; J trimming: 5 bases; junction bases outside the gene matches: 6. Germline V gene sequence: CDR1 SGHDT, CDR2 YYEEEE. The CDR3 is 14 residues long. CDR3 sequence (DNA): TGTGCCAGCAGCGGACCCGGGACAGGGGACGAGCAGTACTTC. This sequence encodes CASSGPGTGDEQYF. The full variable domain, in which reference TRBV5-6 and TRBJ2-7 provide the parts outside the CDR3, is DAGVTQSPTHLIKTRGQQVTLRCSPKSGHDTVSWYQQALGQGPQFIFQYYEEEERQRGNFPDRFSGHQFPNYSSELNVNALLLGDSALYLCASSGPGTGDEQYFGPGTRLTVT.

This clonotype showed up just a few times. This chain joins TRBV12-3 or TRBV12-4 and TRBJ2-7; 8 nucleotides match TRBD1. Germline trimming cut 4 bases from V and 3 bases from J; bases unmatched to any gene: 2. The CDR3 extends over 13 amino acids. The CDR3 sequence: CASSSQGVYEQYF. DNA for the CDR3: TGTGCCAGCAGTTCACAGGGGGTCTACGAGCAGTACTTC.

This clonotype was counted between two and nine times. The rearrangement links TRBV3-1 to TRBJ2-7; 10 nucleotides align to TRBD2. V shed 3 bases, J shed 6 bases, and the junction held 2 bases outside the gene matches. The CDR3 loop spans 13 amino acids. The germline CDR1 and CDR2 sequences are LGHDT and YNNKEL (reference sequence). This CDR3 is CASSQGLAFEQYF. CDR3 DNA: TGTGCCAGCAGCCAGGGACTAGCGTTCGAGCAGTACTTC.

The chain recombines TRBV5-1 with TRBJ2-1, with 14 bases that match TRBD2. Germline CDR1 is SGHRS and CDR2 is YFSETQ. V gave up 3 bases and J gave up 6 bases; unmatched junction bases: 5. The CDR3 consists of 16 residues. The CDR3 nucleotides read TGCGCCAGCAGCTACACGGGACTAGCGGGAGTCAATGAGCAGTTCTTC. This sequence encodes CASSYTGLAGVNEQFF.

The chain uses TRBV6-6 and TRBJ1-6; D gene unclear. The ends were cut back, 4 bases at V and 10 bases at J, with 11 bases in the middle. From germline, CDR1 is MNHNY and CDR2 SVGAGI (reference sequence). CDR3 size: 13 residues. This chain's CDR3 is CASSSPGRSPLHF. CDR3 bases: TGTGCCAGCAGTTCTCCCGGGAGGTCACCCCTCCACTTT.